A single sample gave rise to the 11 T cell receptor beta chains below, sequenced in a study of blood T cell repertoires in COVID-19. Sequencing was performed with immunoSEQ multiplex PCR; in TCRdb, only in-frame clones are kept and a portion is missing. The sample includes about 130,000 clones, approximately 82% of them seen just once. Sequenced: peripheral blood. The receptors here all came from a man aged 55 to 70 who had recovered from COVID-19.

This chain links TRBV5-4 with TRBJ1-1, with 9 bases lining up with TRBD1. The CDR3 consists of 15 residues. In germline, CDR1 is SGHNT, CDR2 YYREEE (reference sequence). Losses at the gene ends were 4 bases for V and 1 base for J; bases not matched to a gene: 5. CDR3 in DNA: TGTGCCAGCAGCCAGGGGACAGGGCGGAACACTGAAGCTTTCTTT. Its translation: CASSQGTGRNTEAFF.

This clone was counted once. J is TRBJ2-5 and V is TRBV25-1; D is undetermined. The CDR3 runs to 14 residues. Germline V gene data show CDR1 as MGHDK and CDR2 as SYGVNS. V lost 4 bases, J lost 2 bases, and 11 bases lay in between. The CDR3 DNA is TGTGCCAGCAGTGTCTCAGGATGGCAAGAGACCCAGTACTTC. Its protein product is CASSVSGWQETQYF.

This rearrangement joins TRBV11-1 to TRBJ2-5; no clear D gene. The germline V gene encodes CDR1 SGHAT and CDR2 FQDESV (reference sequence). CDR3 length equals 16 residues. Trimming left V 0 bases short and J 4 bases short, with 15 bases between. CDR3 in amino acids: CASSLALVLGGETQYF. In nucleotides, the CDR3 is TGTGCCAGCAGCTTAGCCCTAGTTCTTGGCGGAGAGACCCAGTACTTC.

This chain joins TRBV19 and TRBJ2-5, with 7 nucleotides matching TRBD1. J was trimmed by 5 bases and V by 5 bases; bases with no gene match: 11. The CDR3 loop spans 15 amino acids. Germline CDR1 and CDR2: LNHDA and SQIVND (reference sequence). In nucleotides, the CDR3 is TGTGCCAGTAGTGGGATGAGACAGGGTGATGAGACCCAGTACTTC. Amino acid sequence: CASSGMRQGDETQYF.

The chain employs TRBV7-8 and TRBJ2-5, with 8 bases matching TRBD2. From germline, CDR1 is SGHVS and CDR2 FQNEAQ. This CDR3 has 17 amino acids. Germline trimming cut 5 bases from V and 5 bases from J; bases unmatched to any gene: 16. The CDR3 reads CASSLRGSGALRETQYF. The CDR3 nucleotides are TGTGCCAGCAGCCTGAGGGGTAGCGGGGCCCTGCGGGAGACCCAGTACTTC.

The chain links TRBV7-3 to TRBJ1-2; TRBD1 matches 7 bases. Trimming took 3 bases from V and 8 from J; bases not matched to a gene: 6. The V gene's germline CDR1 is SGHTA and CDR2 FQGTGA. The CDR3 sequence is 13 residues long. The CDR3 DNA reads TGTGCCAGCAGCTTTGACAGGGCGTTGGGCTACACCTTC. This codes for CASSFDRALGYTF. Filled out from reference TRBV7-3 and TRBJ1-2, the complete variable domain reads GAGVSQTPSNKVTEKGKYVELRCDPISGHTALYWYRQSLGQGPEFLIYFQGTGAADDSGLPNDRFFAVRPEGSVSTLKIQRTERGDSAVYLCASSFDRALGYTFGSGTRLTVV.

The rearrangement uses TRBV28 and TRBJ1-2; 7 nucleotides align to TRBD1. Trimming cost V 3 bases and J 3 bases; bases outside gene matches: 1. The CDR3 is 13 residues long. Germline values: CDR1 MDHEN, CDR2 SYDVKM. CDR3 loop: CASSLGQYYGYTF. Here the CDR3 DNA reads TGTGCCAGCAGTTTGGGACAGTACTATGGCTACACCTTC.

This clone was seen at least ten times. The chain recombines TRBV7-8 with TRBJ2-7, with D possibly matching TRBD1 (6 bases). CDR3 length: 12 amino acids. Germline assignment: CDR1 SGHVS and CDR2 FQNEAQ. Trimming pared 4 bases from V and 5 bases from J, leaving 9 bases between. The CDR3 DNA sequence: TGTGCCAGCAGCTCATACAGGGACGAGCAGTACTTC. Encoded protein: CASSSYRDEQYF.

The genes are TRBV10-3 and TRBJ2-2; 11 bases are a match to TRBD2. From germline, CDR1 is ENHRY and CDR2 SYGVKD. V lost 6 bases, J lost 0 bases, and 6 bases stayed unmatched. The CDR3 spans 17 residues. DNA of the CDR3: TGTGCCATCAGGGCCGGGACTAGCGGTACGAACACCGGGGAGCTGTTTTTT. As protein: CAIRAGTSGTNTGELFF.

This chain connects TRBV19 to TRBJ1-2; no firm D call. Germline CDR1 is LNHDA and CDR2 is SQIVND (reference sequence). V was trimmed by 3 bases and J by 8 bases, leaving 19 bases between them. The CDR3 extends over 15 amino acids. CDR3 amino acids: CASSITATGMGGYTF. In nucleotides, the CDR3 is TGTGCCAGTAGTATTACGGCCACGGGGATGGGGGGCTACACCTTC.

This clone was observed a few times. CDR3 bases: TGTGCCAGCAGCTCCACACCGGGGGGGGCCAACGTCCTGACTTTC. Residues: CASSSTPGGANVLTF. The genes are TRBV2 and TRBJ2-6; the D gene is possibly TRBD2 (5 bases). V lost 6 bases and J lost 4, with 13 bases in between. Germline V gene sequence: CDR1 SNHLY, CDR2 FYNNEI. The CDR3 extends over 15 amino acids.